A selection of T cell receptor beta chains follows, all from one sample in a study of shared clonotypes between healthy human individuals. Method: immunoSEQ multiplex PCR; TCRdb's copy keeps in-frame clones and lacks some. This sample has 2 million to 2.5 million clones, with roughly 95% found just once. The sample was naive CD4+ T cells sorted from blood. These receptors came from a man between 18 and 35 years old in good health. Each CDR3 is given with its conserved first and last residue. Each record gives: V gene, J gene, CDR3 protein.

V gene: TRBV9; J gene: TRBJ2-3; CDR3 protein: CASSVSDDTDTQYF
V gene: TRBV30; J gene: TRBJ2-1; CDR3 protein: CAWTWGGGSTSYNEQFF
V gene: TRBV11-2; J gene: TRBJ2-7; CDR3 protein: CASSLGYGEQYF
V gene: TRBV5-1; J gene: TRBJ2-3; CDR3 protein: CASSLQPSGGLPTDTQYF
V gene: TRBV7-2; J gene: TRBJ1-1; CDR3 protein: CASSYGWNTEAFF
V gene: TRBV6-1; J gene: TRBJ2-5; CDR3 protein: CASSEGDPWAPQETQYF
V gene: TRBV27; J gene: TRBJ2-2; CDR3 protein: CASSRPGRPGTGELFF
V gene: TRBV6-6; J gene: TRBJ2-7; CDR3 protein: CASRDRERSYEQYF
V gene: TRBV19; J gene: TRBJ2-2; CDR3 protein: CASSRGASTGELFF
V gene: TRBV6-1; J gene: TRBJ2-4; CDR3 protein: CASSGDRTSGGSLAKNIQYF
V gene: TRBV7-2; J gene: TRBJ2-2; CDR3 protein: CASSLGPTPGELFF
V gene: TRBV10-1; J gene: TRBJ2-7; CDR3 protein: CASSDSGKIVGQYF
V gene: TRBV29-1; J gene: TRBJ2-7; CDR3 protein: CSVEAVTASAGEQYF
V gene: TRBV11-2; J gene: TRBJ1-4; CDR3 protein: CASSRGTVEKLFF
V gene: TRBV5-4; J gene: TRBJ2-1; CDR3 protein: CASSPRAGTAKNEQFF
V gene: TRBV5-6; J gene: TRBJ2-7; CDR3 protein: CASSLGGLAGIYEQYF
V gene: TRBV28; J gene: TRBJ1-2; CDR3 protein: CASSLTGGIVDGYTF